This passage covers 20 T cell receptor beta chains from one sample sequenced in a study of blood T cells in healthy people across ages. A sample-barcoded 5' primer and a J-beta primer mix were used in a second PCR of roughly 7 to 11 cycles. TCRdb reprocessed the 5' RACE reads with MiXCR, giving one entry per CDR3 protein. The table lists about 1.8 million distinct CDR3 sequences, around half of them singletons. The sample comprised blood. The source is a woman aged 40 to 50 in good health.

In the case of this clonotype: At one end the junction does not follow the germline gene, possibly because of a read error. The chain recombines TRBV7-7 with TRBJ2-5; the D is unclear. The CDR3 spans 14 residues. Germline CDR1 reads SSHAT; CDR2 reads FNYEAQ (reference sequence). CDR3: CASSPGPRGETQYF. The CDR3, as DNA: TGTGCTAGCAGCCCCGGGCCGAGAGGCGAGACCCAGTACTTC.

The genes are TRBV5-5 and TRBJ1-1; unclear D gene. This CDR3 comprises 16 residues. Germline V gives CDR1 SGHKS, CDR2 YYEKEE (reference sequence). V was clipped by 4 bases and J by 0 bases, with 16 bases between them. The CDR3 sequence: CASSPIFGSLNTEAFF. CDR3 nucleotides: TGTGCCAGCAGCCCGATATTCGGGTCCTTGAACACTGAAGCTTTCTTT.

The chain has TRBV7-2 and TRBJ1-2; maybe TRBD1 (5 bases). Germline assignment: CDR1 SGHTA and CDR2 FQGNSA. This CDR3 has 14 amino acids. Trimming took off 5 bases at V and 4 bases at J, with 14 bases between the two ends. The CDR3 sequence: CASSQPGPAYGYTF. The CDR3 DNA is TGTGCCAGCAGCCAACCGGGACCAGCCTATGGCTACACCTTC. Full variable domain (rest looked up from reference TRBV7-2 and TRBJ1-2): GAGVSQSPSNKVTEKGKDVELRCDPISGHTALYWYRQSLGQGLEFLIYFQGNSAPDKSGLPSDRFSAERTGGSVSTLTIQRTQQEDSAVYLCASSQPGPAYGYTFGSGTRLTVV.

This clonotype has more than one count but fewer than ten. The chain has TRBV5-5 and TRBJ2-1; D possibly corresponds to TRBD2 (5 bases). This CDR3 comprises 17 residues. The germline gives CDR1 SGHKS, CDR2 YYEKEE (reference sequence). Deletions cut 4 bases from V and 9 bases from J, with 26 bases between. CDR3 in amino acids: CASSPSSGPGLSSEQFF. The CDR3 region has the DNA TGTGCCAGCAGCCCCTCTTCCGGTCCCGGACTGTCTAGTGAGCAGTTCTTC.

The CDR3 coding sequence is TGTGCCAGCAGTGAGGGAGGAAGAGCGGGGTACAATGAGCAGTTCTTC. It codes for CASSEGGRAGYNEQFF. The chain couples TRBV6-4 to TRBJ2-1; 7 positions agree with TRBD2. The CDR3 runs to 16 residues. The junction had 9 bases not matched to a gene; V was cut back by 3 bases and J by 4 bases. The germline CDR1 and CDR2 sequences are MRHNA and SNTAGT.

This clonotype was counted ten times or more. The gene calls are TRBV3-1 and TRBJ2-3; TRBD2 aligns across 11 bases. Germline V lookup: CDR1 LGHDT, CDR2 YNNKEL (reference sequence). V shed 5 bases and J 5 bases; nucleotides not matched to a gene: 9. This CDR3 region has 16 residues. The CDR3 region has the DNA TGTGCCAGCAGCTTCCGACTAGCGGGGAGAGGAGATACGCAGTATTTT. It encodes CASSFRLAGRGDTQYF.

The rearrangement joins TRBV12-3 or TRBV12-4 to TRBJ1-2; TRBD1 matches 11 bases. This CDR3 comprises 15 residues. V trimming: 3 bases; J trimming: 6 bases; junction bases outside the gene matches: 6. This chain's CDR3 is CASSFWDRGSDGYTF. CDR3 sequence (DNA): TGTGCCAGCAGTTTTTGGGACAGGGGGTCAGATGGCTACACCTTC.

In nucleotides, the CDR3 is TGTGCCATCAGTGAGGGGGAGAAAGAGACCCAGTACTTC. Translating gives CAISEGEKETQYF. The chain uses TRBV10-3 and TRBJ2-5, with D tentatively TRBD2 (5 bases). Trimming removed 2 bases at V and 3 bases at J, with 7 bases between. Germline CDR1 is ENHRY and CDR2 is SYGVKD. The CDR3 has 13 amino acids.

The J gene is TRBJ2-4, the V gene TRBV7-2; 9 positions match TRBD2. Germline CDR1 SGHTA, CDR2 FQGNSA. The V segment lost 5 bases and the J segment 7 bases; nucleotides outside the gene matches: 9. The CDR3 covers 15 residues. CDR3 amino acids: CASSPAGGPRNIQYF. The CDR3 DNA reads as TGTGCCAGCAGCCCCGCGGGGGGGCCTAGGAACATTCAGTACTTC.

This chain joins TRBV21-1 and TRBJ2-3. TRBV21-1 is flagged as a pseudogene. The CDR3 length is 12 residues. As DNA, the CDR3 is TGTGCCGGGGTGAGACCCACAGATACGCAGTATTTT. Residues: CAGVRPTDTQYF.

This clonotype was seen a handful of times. The rearrangement links TRBV6-6 to TRBJ2-3; tentatively, D is TRBD2 (5 bases). V was cut by 4 bases and J by 6 bases, with 14 bases left in between. CDR1 and CDR2 (germline): MNHNY, SVGAGI (reference sequence). The CDR3 length is 14 residues. The CDR3 bases are TGTGCCAGCAGTTCCGATCGGACTGGGGATACGCAGTATTTT. The encoded protein is CASSSDRTGDTQYF.

This chain joins TRBV13 and TRBJ2-5, with 9 bases identical to TRBD1. The CDR3 contains 15 residues. Germline CDR1 PRHDT, CDR2 FYEKMQ (reference sequence). Trimming at V came to 5 bases and at J to 5 bases, leaving 9 bases not matched to a gene. The CDR3 protein is CASSPTGGQRETQYF. CDR3 in DNA: TGTGCCAGCAGCCCGACAGGGGGGCAGCGGGAGACCCAGTACTTC.

Worth noting for this clonotype: A much more abundant neighbour one base away suggests this may be a read error. The rearrangement joins TRBV20-1 to TRBJ2-1, with 8 bases fitting TRBD2. Germline CDR1 is DFQATT and CDR2 is SNEGSKA (reference sequence). After removal of 3 bases from V and 5 bases from J, the junction contained 3 bases not matched to a gene. This CDR3 is 13 amino acids long. The CDR3 loop is CSASGGGHNEQFF. The CDR3 DNA reads TGCAGTGCTAGCGGGGGGGGTCACAATGAGCAGTTCTTC.

This clonotype showed up just a few times. The chain is built from TRBV4-3 and TRBJ2-1; no definite D call. The CDR3 length is 15 residues. V lost 0 bases and J lost 13, with 19 bases in between. The germline V gene has CDR1 LGHNA and CDR2 YSLEER. CDR3: CASSQEPLFVSAQFF. CDR3 coding DNA: TGCGCCAGCAGCCAAGAGCCCCTTTTCGTATCCGCCCAGTTCTTC.

This clonotype has just a few counts. V is TRBV12-3 or TRBV12-4 and J is TRBJ2-7; maybe TRBD2 (6 bases). The end of the DNA aligns better with TRBJ2-5, so the J call may be wrong. The CDR3 has 15 residues. In nucleotides, the CDR3 is TGTGCCAGCAGTTTCGGGACTCCAGAAATCGAGACCCAGTACTTC. Translating it yields CASSFGTPEIETQYF.

The J gene is TRBJ2-1, the V gene TRBV9, with a weak D call TRBD2 (6 bases). Trimming cost V 4 bases and J 6 bases, with 17 bases left between them. This CDR3 region has 15 residues. Germline V gene lookup returns CDR1 SGDLS and CDR2 YYNGEE. The CDR3 bases are TGTGCCAGCAGCTCTCTGGGGAGTAGCGGCAATGAGCAGTTCTTC. The encoded protein is CASSSLGSSGNEQFF.

The V call is TRBV6-2 or TRBV6-3, the J call TRBJ1-5, with D perhaps TRBD1 (5 bases). Trimming left V 5 bases short and J 4 bases short, with 15 bases between. CDR3 length: 15 amino acids. Germline values: CDR1 MNHEY, CDR2 SVGEGT. Written as DNA, the CDR3 is TGTGCCAGCAGTACCACAGGACGGGGAAATCAGCCCCAGCATTTT. Translated, it gives CASSTTGRGNQPQHF.

The V gene is TRBV29-1, the J gene TRBJ2-3; TRBD1 matches 8 bases. Per germline, CDR1 SQVTM and CDR2 ANQGSEA. V shed 7 bases, J shed 7 bases, and the junction held 7 bases outside the gene matches. This CDR3 region has 12 residues. The CDR3 loop reads CSAKDRVNTQYF. The CDR3 DNA is TGCAGCGCTAAGGACAGGGTAAATACGCAGTATTTT.

The chain is built from TRBV4-1 and TRBJ2-6, with TRBD1 identical over 12 bases. Germline V gives CDR1 MGHRA, CDR2 YSYEKL. The CDR3 length is 19 residues. The junction had 7 bases not matched to a gene; V was cut back by 1 base and J by 3 bases. Here the CDR3 DNA reads TGCGCCAGCAGCCAAGGCGAAGGGACAGGGGGCTTTGGGGCCAACGTCCTGACTTTC. Translating gives CASSQGEGTGGFGANVLTF.

The chain combines TRBV7-9 with TRBJ2-7, with D perhaps TRBD2 (6 bases). The DNA end favors TRBJ2-5, so the J call may be wrong. The V gene's germline CDR1 is SEHNR and CDR2 FQNEAQ (reference sequence). The CDR3 totals 13 residues. CDR3 DNA sequence: TGTGCCAGCAGCGGAGGGGACCCGGAGACCCAGTACTTC. Translating it yields CASSGGDPETQYF.